A single sample gave rise to the 3 T cell receptor beta chains below, sequenced in a study of cytotoxic CD8 clonotypes in ibrutinib-treated CLL. Profiling relied on immunoSEQ multiplex PCR, and the TCRdb table lists in-frame clones only, not all of them. The sample consists of fewer than 400,000 clones, roughly two thirds of them appearing once. The specimen comprised PBMCs, sampled after 36 months of ibrutinib treatment. Receptors were obtained from a human donor with chronic lymphocytic leukemia.

The J gene is TRBJ2-7, the V gene TRBV9, with 7 bases matching TRBD2. Unmatched junction bases numbered 15, after V lost 4 bases and J lost 2 bases. The V gene's germline CDR1 is SGDLS and CDR2 YYNGEE. This CDR3 contains 17 residues. The CDR3 coding sequence is TGTGCCAGCAGCCTGAATTTAGCGGGTTCGGGGCCCTACGAGCAGTACTTC. This codes for CASSLNLAGSGPYEQYF.

This chain uses TRBV9 with TRBJ1-1; D remains unclear. The germline V gene encodes CDR1 SGDLS and CDR2 YYNGEE. CDR3 length: 12 amino acids. Trimming took 4 bases from V and 9 from J, leaving 13 bases between them. For the CDR3, the DNA is TGTGCCAGCAGCTTCCCCAGGAGGCAAGCTTTCTTT. It translates to CASSFPRRQAFF.

The table lists this clone with a few counts. V usage is TRBV5-1 and J usage is TRBJ2-5; 10 bases agree with TRBD2. The CDR3 is made up of 14 amino acids. V dropped 3 bases and J dropped 1; count of bases not matched to a gene: 0. Germline V CDR1 and CDR2: SGHRS, YFSETQ. CDR3 nucleotide sequence: TGCGCCAGCAGCTGGACTAGCGGCCAAGAGACCCAGTACTTC. This gives the protein CASSWTSGQETQYF.